The 14 T cell receptor beta chains below all came from one sample that was sequenced in a study of identical twins. One entry per CDR3 protein, called by TCRdb with MiXCR from the 5' RACE reads. This sample carries 430,000 or so distinct CDR3 sequences, roughly a quarter of them seen once, and the ten largest clones take 2.9%. These data also featured in a second study, about T cells expressing NK-cell markers.

The sample taken for sequencing was CD4+ T cells sorted from blood. The source of these receptors is a woman younger than 30 in good health.

This clonotype was observed a single time. The rearrangement uses TRBV6-5 and TRBJ1-5; TRBD1 matches at 7 bases. The CDR3 spans 17 residues. Trimming took 4 bases from V and 1 from J; bases not matched to a gene: 10. Germline CDR1 reads MNHEY; CDR2 reads SVGAGI. The CDR3: CASSSVITGVSNQPQHF. CDR3 DNA sequence: TGTGCCAGCAGTTCCGTTATTACAGGGGTAAGCAATCAGCCCCAGCATTTT.

The table lists this clonotype with a few counts. This chain links TRBV2 with TRBJ2-2; TRBD2 might be the D (7 bases). Trimming cost V 8 bases and J 3 bases, with 16 bases left between them. The CDR3 consists of 15 residues. Looked up from germline, CDR1 is SNHLY and CDR2 is FYNNEI. The CDR3 sequence is CASRGGGGYTGELFF. DNA of the CDR3: TGTGCCAGCCGTGGGGGCGGGGGATACACCGGGGAGCTGTTTTTT.

This clonotype was observed a single time. This sequence joins TRBV4-3 and TRBJ2-4; TRBD2 might be the D (5 bases). Trimming stripped 3 bases from V and 1 base from J, with 13 bases between. CDR1 LGHNA and CDR2 YSLEER come from the germline V gene. The CDR3 contains 16 residues. CDR3 DNA: TGCGCCAGCAGCCAGGACTCGGGCAGGGCCAAAAACATTCAGTACTTC. Protein: CASSQDSGRAKNIQYF.

The chain employs TRBV7-2 and TRBJ2-5, with 12 bases lining up with TRBD2. CDR3 length: 14 amino acids. In germline, CDR1 is SGHTA, CDR2 FQGNSA. The V gene end was trimmed by 6 bases and the J gene end by 4 bases; junction bases not matched to a gene: 3. CDR3 DNA: TGTGCCAGCAGGCCGGGACTAGCGGGAGAGACCCAGTACTTC. It is translated as CASRPGLAGETQYF.

This clonotype was seen a handful of times. The chain is built from TRBV20-1 and TRBJ2-3; TRBD2 might be the D (6 bases). Germline CDR1 reads DFQATT; CDR2 reads SNEGSKA (reference sequence). This CDR3 is 16 amino acids long. V dropped 1 base and J dropped 0 bases, with 14 bases sitting between them. CDR3 DNA sequence: TGCAGTGCTAGAGTTGCGGGGAGGTCTAGCACAGATACGCAGTATTTT. Translating it yields CSARVAGRSSTDTQYF.

The chain links TRBV20-1 to TRBJ2-7; D call uncertain. CDR1 and CDR2 (germline): DFQATT, SNEGSKA (reference sequence). The V end lost 1 base, the J end lost 9 bases, and 10 bases lay between the germline ends. CDR3 length equals 11 residues. The CDR3 here is CSARVGWVQYF. The DNA of the CDR3 is TGCAGTGCTAGAGTTGGATGGGTGCAGTACTTC.

The V and J genes are TRBV15 and TRBJ1-5, with D possibly TRBD1 on 6 matching bases. The CDR3 loop spans 15 amino acids. Trimming shortened V by 0 bases and J by 3 bases, and 9 bases separated the two germline ends. CDR1 LNHNV and CDR2 YYDKDF come from the germline V gene (reference sequence). The CDR3 loop is CATSRDRGHNQPQHF. The CDR3 DNA follows: TGTGCCACCAGCAGAGATCGGGGACACAATCAGCCCCAGCATTTT.

The rearrangement uses TRBV12-3 or TRBV12-4 and TRBJ2-5; no reliable D call. CDR3 length: 15 amino acids. The V and J ends lost 4 bases and 0 bases respectively, with 12 bases between them. Here the CDR3 reads CASSYLSAYQETQYF. The CDR3 DNA sequence: TGTGCCAGCAGTTACCTGTCTGCGTACCAAGAGACCCAGTACTTC.

This clonotype was counted many times. The V call is TRBV6-2 or TRBV6-3, the J call TRBJ2-1; D is possibly TRBD1 or TRBD2 (5 bases each). V was trimmed by 8 bases and J by 0 bases, leaving 5 bases between them. The CDR3 has 12 amino acids. Germline lookup yields CDR1 MNHEY and CDR2 SVGEGT. The DNA of the CDR3 is TGTGCCAGCGGGGGCTCCTACAATGAGCAGTTCTTC. Encoded protein: CASGGSYNEQFF.

This clonotype was counted between two and nine times. The V gene is TRBV3-1, the J gene TRBJ1-2, with 7 positions matching TRBD1. The CDR3 is made up of 15 amino acids. From germline, CDR1 is LGHDT and CDR2 YNNKEL (reference sequence). Trimming at V came to 4 bases and at J to 5 bases, leaving 10 bases not matched to a gene. Written as DNA, the CDR3 is TGTGCCAGCAGCCCCCTTTGGGGGACAGAGTATGGCTACACCTTC. This sequence encodes CASSPLWGTEYGYTF. Looking up the rest from reference TRBV3-1 and TRBJ1-2 gives the full variable domain: DTAVSQTPKYLVTQMGNDKSIKCEQNLGHDTMYWYKQDSKKFLKIMFSYNNKELIINETVPNRFSPKSPDKAHLNLHINSLELGDSAVYFCASSPLWGTEYGYTFGSGTRLTVV.

This clonotype was seen more than once but under ten times. This chain joins TRBV12-3 or TRBV12-4 and TRBJ2-1; D perhaps matches TRBD2 (5 bases). Trimming shortened V by 2 bases and J by 0 bases, and 8 bases separated the two germline ends. The CDR3 is made up of 15 amino acids. The CDR3: CASSLRESSYNEQFF. The CDR3 nucleotides are TGTGCCAGCAGTTTAAGGGAGAGCTCCTACAATGAGCAGTTCTTC.

The chain links TRBV7-8 to TRBJ2-7; tentative D call: TRBD1 (5 bases). This CDR3 contains 15 residues. Germline lookup yields CDR1 SGHVS and CDR2 FQNEAQ. V gave up 0 bases and J gave up 4 bases, with 13 bases separating them. As DNA, the CDR3 is TGTGCCAGCAGCTTAGCAGAGACAGCCAGTTACGAGCAGTACTTC. Translated, it gives CASSLAETASYEQYF. The whole variable domain, filled in from reference TRBV7-8 and TRBJ2-7, reads GAGVSQSPRYKVAKRGQDVALRCDPISGHVSLFWYQQALGQGPEFLTYFQNEAQLDKSGLPSDRFFAERPEGSVSTLKIQRTQQEDSAVYLCASSLAETASYEQYFGPGTRLTVT.

This clonotype was counted between two and nine times. V is TRBV10-2 and J is TRBJ2-7; TRBD2 matches at 9 bases. The CDR3 consists of 14 residues. Germline assignment: CDR1 WSHSY and CDR2 SAAADI. V dropped 4 bases and J dropped 2; count of bases not matched to a gene: 3. The CDR3 spells CASSGGTSTYEQYF. The DNA for the CDR3 is TGCGCCAGCAGTGGAGGGACTAGCACCTACGAGCAGTACTTC.

The CDR3 loop is CASSITGDGELFF. CDR3 DNA: TGCGCCAGCAGCATAACGGGGGACGGGGAGCTGTTTTTT. The chain recombines TRBV5-1 with TRBJ2-2, with D possibly being TRBD2 (6 bases). Trimming pared 4 bases from V and 7 bases from J, leaving 11 bases between. The CDR3 spans 13 residues. Per germline, CDR1 SGHRS and CDR2 YFSETQ.